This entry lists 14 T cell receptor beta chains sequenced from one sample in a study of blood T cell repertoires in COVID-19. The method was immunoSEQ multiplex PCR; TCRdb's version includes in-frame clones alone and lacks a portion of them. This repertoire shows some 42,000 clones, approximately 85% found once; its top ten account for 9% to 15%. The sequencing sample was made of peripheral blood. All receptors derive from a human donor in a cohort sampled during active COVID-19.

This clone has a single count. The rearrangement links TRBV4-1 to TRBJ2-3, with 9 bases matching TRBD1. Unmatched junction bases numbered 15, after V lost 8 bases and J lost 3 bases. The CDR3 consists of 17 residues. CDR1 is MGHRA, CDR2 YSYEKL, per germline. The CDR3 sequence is CASGARDRVEGTDTQYF. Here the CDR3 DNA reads TGCGCCAGCGGTGCCCGGGACAGGGTCGAAGGGACAGATACGCAGTATTTT.

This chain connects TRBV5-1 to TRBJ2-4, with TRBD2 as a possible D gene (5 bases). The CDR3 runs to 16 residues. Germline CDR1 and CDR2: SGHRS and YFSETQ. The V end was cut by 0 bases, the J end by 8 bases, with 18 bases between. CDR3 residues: CASSLGTDGVVDIQYF. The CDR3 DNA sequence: TGCGCCAGCAGCTTGGGGACCGACGGGGTTGTAGACATTCAGTACTTC.

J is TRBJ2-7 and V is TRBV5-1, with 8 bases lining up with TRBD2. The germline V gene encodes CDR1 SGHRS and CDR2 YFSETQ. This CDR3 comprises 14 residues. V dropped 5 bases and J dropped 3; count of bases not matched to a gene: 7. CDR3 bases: TGCGCCAGCAGGTCCGGGGGGGTCGACTACGAGCAGTACTTC. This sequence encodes CASRSGGVDYEQYF.

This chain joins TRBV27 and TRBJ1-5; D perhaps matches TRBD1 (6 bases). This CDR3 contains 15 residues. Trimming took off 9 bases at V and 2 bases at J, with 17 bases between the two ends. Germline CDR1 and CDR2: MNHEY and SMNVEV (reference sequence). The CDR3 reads CASKGEGDGNQPQHF. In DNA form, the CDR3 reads TGTGCCAGTAAAGGAGAGGGGGATGGCAATCAGCCCCAGCATTTT.

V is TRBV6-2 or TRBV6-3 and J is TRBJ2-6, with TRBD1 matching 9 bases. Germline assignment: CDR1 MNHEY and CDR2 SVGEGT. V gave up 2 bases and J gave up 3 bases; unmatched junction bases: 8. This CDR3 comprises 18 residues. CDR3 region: CASSYPGTGIGGANVLTF. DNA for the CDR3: TGTGCCAGCAGTTACCCCGGGACAGGGATTGGTGGGGCCAACGTCCTGACTTTC.

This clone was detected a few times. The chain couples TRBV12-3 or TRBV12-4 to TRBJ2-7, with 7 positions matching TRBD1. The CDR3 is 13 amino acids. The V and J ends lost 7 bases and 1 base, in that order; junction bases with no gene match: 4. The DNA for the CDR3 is TGTGCCAGCACCGGGACAGCTTCCTACGAGCAGTACTTC. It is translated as CASTGTASYEQYF.

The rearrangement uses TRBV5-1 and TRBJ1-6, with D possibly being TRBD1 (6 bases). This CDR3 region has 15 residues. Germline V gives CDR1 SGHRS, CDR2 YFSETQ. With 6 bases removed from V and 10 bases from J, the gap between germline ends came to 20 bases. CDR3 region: CASTQPHTGYSPLHF. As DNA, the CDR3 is TGCGCCAGCACCCAGCCACATACAGGGTACTCACCCCTCCACTTT.

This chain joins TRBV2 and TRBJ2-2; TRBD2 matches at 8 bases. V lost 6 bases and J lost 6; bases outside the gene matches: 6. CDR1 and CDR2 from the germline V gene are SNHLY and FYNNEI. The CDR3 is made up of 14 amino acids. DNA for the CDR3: TGTGCCAGCAGCCTCGGGAGGGGGGCCGGGGAGCTGTTTTTT. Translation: CASSLGRGAGELFF.

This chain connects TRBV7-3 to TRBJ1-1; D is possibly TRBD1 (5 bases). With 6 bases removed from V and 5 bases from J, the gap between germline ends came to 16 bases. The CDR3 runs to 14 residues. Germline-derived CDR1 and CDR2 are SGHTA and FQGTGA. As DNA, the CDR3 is TGTGCCAGCAGTCGTAGGCCGGGGGGGACTGAAGCTTTCTTT. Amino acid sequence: CASSRRPGGTEAFF. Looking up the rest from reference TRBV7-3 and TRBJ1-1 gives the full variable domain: GAGVSQTPSNKVTEKGKYVELRCDPISGHTALYWYRQSLGQGPEFLIYFQGTGAADDSGLPNDRFFAVRPEGSVSTLKIQRTERGDSAVYLCASSRRPGGTEAFFGQGTRLTVV.

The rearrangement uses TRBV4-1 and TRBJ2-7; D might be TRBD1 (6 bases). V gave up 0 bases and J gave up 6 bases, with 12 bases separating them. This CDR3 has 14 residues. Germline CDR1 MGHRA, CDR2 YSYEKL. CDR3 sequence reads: CASSQDRWGPEQYF. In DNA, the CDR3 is TGCGCCAGCAGCCAAGATAGATGGGGGCCCGAGCAGTACTTC.

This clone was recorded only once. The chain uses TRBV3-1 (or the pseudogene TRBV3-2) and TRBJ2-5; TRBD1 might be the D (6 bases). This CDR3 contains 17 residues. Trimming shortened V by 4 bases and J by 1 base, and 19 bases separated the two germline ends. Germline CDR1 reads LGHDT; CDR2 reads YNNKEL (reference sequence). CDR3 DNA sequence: TGTGCCAGCAGCCGAAACACAGGGTCTATGGGCCAAGAGACCCAGTACTTC. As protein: CASSRNTGSMGQETQYF.

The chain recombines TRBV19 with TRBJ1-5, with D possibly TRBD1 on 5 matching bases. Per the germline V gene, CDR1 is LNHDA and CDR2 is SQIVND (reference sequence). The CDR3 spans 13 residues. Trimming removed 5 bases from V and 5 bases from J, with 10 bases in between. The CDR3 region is CASSGGVDQPQHF. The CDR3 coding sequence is TGTGCCAGTAGTGGGGGGGTGGATCAGCCCCAGCATTTT.

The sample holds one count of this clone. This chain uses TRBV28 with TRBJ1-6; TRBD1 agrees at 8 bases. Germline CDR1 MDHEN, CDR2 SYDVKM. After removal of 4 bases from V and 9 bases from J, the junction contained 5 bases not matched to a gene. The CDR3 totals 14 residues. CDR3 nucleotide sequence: TGTGCCAGCAGTTCAACAGGGGGTGTTTCACCCCTCCACTTT. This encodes CASSSTGGVSPLHF. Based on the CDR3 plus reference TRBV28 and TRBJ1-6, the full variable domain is DVKVTQSSRYLVKRTGEKVFLECVQDMDHENMFWYRQDPGLGLRLIYFSYDVKMKEKGDIPEGYSVSREKKERFSLILESASTNQTSMYLCASSSTGGVSPLHFGNGTRLTVT.

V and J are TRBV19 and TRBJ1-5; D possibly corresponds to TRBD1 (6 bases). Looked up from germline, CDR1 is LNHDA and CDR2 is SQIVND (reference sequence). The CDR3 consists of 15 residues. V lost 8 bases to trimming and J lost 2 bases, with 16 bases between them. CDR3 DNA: TGTGCCAGTGGCCTAGGGGGGGGATGCAATCAGCCCCAGCATTTT. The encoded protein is CASGLGGGCNQPQHF.